These T cell receptor beta chains were read from a single sample in a study of shared clonotypes between healthy human individuals. Assay used: immunoSEQ multiplex PCR; TCRdb lists only in-frame clones, some missing. This sample has about 600,000 clones, with around 97% found just once. Sequencing was carried out using naive CD4+ T cells sorted from blood. Receptor source: a woman in her twenties or thirties in good health. Both conserved end residues are part of each CDR3. Fields, in order: D gene, V gene, J gene, clone size, CDR3 protein, CDR3 DNA. The D gene is left open where the match is weak. Clone sizes are given selectively: once, few, many, or a class where the clone is expanded.

>TRBD2|TRBV2|TRBJ2-1|.
CASREREGLNNEQFF
TGTGCCAGCAGGGAGCGGGAGGGCCTCAACAATGAGCAGTTCTTC
>TRBD2|TRBV14|TRBJ2-3|.
CASSPHTMGGYTQYF
TGTGCCAGCAGCCCTCACACGATGGGGGGGTATACGCAGTATTTT
>.|TRBV15|TRBJ1-1|.
CATSGPDRLTTEAFF
TGTGCCACCAGCGGACCCGACAGGTTGACCACTGAAGCTTTCTTT
>TRBD2|TRBV7-2|TRBJ2-3|.
CASSGGLAERTDTQYF
TGTGCCAGCAGCGGCGGACTAGCGGAGCGCACAGATACGCAGTATTTT
>TRBD1|TRBV18|TRBJ1-4|.
CASSPRDRVEKLFF
TGTGCCAGCTCACCCCGGGACAGGGTTGAAAAACTGTTTTTT
>.|TRBV19|TRBJ2-3|.
CASSFTATTDTQYF
TGTGCCAGTAGTTTCACGGCTACAACAGATACGCAGTATTTT
>.|TRBV2|TRBJ2-5|.
CASIVVNLETQYF
TGTGCCAGCATCGTAGTAAACCTAGAGACCCAGTACTTC
>.|TRBV18|TRBJ1-1|.
CASSHGGTSLVAFF
TGTGCCAGCTCACATGGCGGGACTTCTCTCGTTGCTTTCTTT
>.|TRBV11-2|TRBJ2-7|.
CASSFTSREFHEQYF
TGTGCCAGCAGTTTCACCAGCAGGGAGTTCCACGAGCAGTACTTC
>.|TRBV14|TRBJ2-7|.
CASSQCYEQYF
TGTGCCAGCAGCCAATGTTACGAGCAGTACTTC
>TRBD2|TRBV5-1|TRBJ2-1|.
CASSLLAGGPNEQFF
TGCGCCAGCAGCTTACTAGCGGGAGGGCCCAATGAGCAGTTCTTC
>.|TRBV14|TRBJ2-5|.
CASSLRPDLRTTETQYF
TGTGCCAGCAGCTTGCGGCCCGACCTTAGGACAACAGAGACCCAGTACTTC
>.|TRBV6-5|TRBJ1-5|few
CASSSREGQPQHF
TGTGCCAGCAGTTCTCGGGAGGGACAGCCCCAGCATTTT
>.|TRBV9|TRBJ2-1|.
CASSSLGSKVGLGNEQFF
TGTGCCAGCAGCTCCCTCGGTTCGAAGGTCGGCTTAGGAAATGAGCAGTTCTTC
>.|TRBV6-5|TRBJ2-7|.
CASSGGSGAYEQYF
TGTGCCAGCAGCGGGGGTAGCGGAGCGTACGAGCAGTACTTC
>TRBD1|TRBV15|TRBJ1-1|.
CATSRGRQGPYPEAFF
TGTGCCACCAGCAGGGGCCGACAGGGGCCTTACCCTGAAGCTTTCTTT
>.|TRBV16|TRBJ1-4|.
CASSPQTEKLFF
TGTGCCAGCAGCCCCCAGACTGAAAAACTGTTTTTT
>TRBD1|TRBV23-1|TRBJ2-5|.
CASSRPTGDRQETQYF
TGCGCCAGCAGTCGCCCCACGGGGGACAGGCAAGAGACCCAGTACTTC
>.|TRBV5-1|TRBJ1-1|few
CASSLEGGWKAFF
TGCGCCAGCAGCCTGGAGGGAGGTTGGAAAGCTTTCTTT
>.|TRBV18|TRBJ1-1|.
CASSPGEATEAFF
TGTGCCAGCTCACCGGGGGAGGCCACTGAAGCTTTCTTT
>.|TRBV28|TRBJ1-4|.
CASSLSHLGRWGATNEKLFF
TGTGCCAGCAGTTTGTCCCACTTAGGACGATGGGGTGCAACTAATGAAAAACTGTTTTTT
>.|TRBV27|TRBJ2-1|.
CASSGREPWNEQFF
TGTGCCAGCAGTGGAAGGGAACCCTGGAATGAGCAGTTCTTC
>.|TRBV7-9|TRBJ2-3|.
CASGDTSTDTQYF
TGTGCCAGCGGAGACACTAGCACAGATACGCAGTATTTT
>TRBD1|TRBV2|TRBJ2-1|.
CASSGTGYNEQFF
TGTGCCAGCAGTGGGACAGGGTACAATGAGCAGTTCTTC
>TRBD1|TRBV15|TRBJ2-2|.
CATKRDRDTGELFF
TGTGCCACCAAACGGGACAGGGATACCGGGGAGCTGTTTTTT
>.|TRBV6-1|TRBJ1-1|.
CASRRRGGDTEAFF
TGTGCCAGCAGAAGAAGGGGGGGGGACACTGAAGCTTTCTTT
>.|TRBV21-1|TRBJ1-1|.
CASSRGTGNAFF
TGTGCCAGCAGCAGAGGGACAGGGAACGCTTTCTTT
>.|TRBV27|TRBJ1-3|.
CASSPSPGLGGNTIYF
TGTGCCAGCAGCCCCAGCCCGGGACTTGGAGGAAACACCATATATTTT
>.|TRBV6-4|TRBJ2-5|once
CASIGPVVYAQYF
TGTGCCAGCATAGGGCCGGTTGTTTATGCCCAGTACTTC
>TRBD1|TRBV19|TRBJ2-5|.
CASKGQAEETQYF
TGTGCCAGCAAAGGACAGGCTGAAGAGACCCAGTACTTC